Following are 26 T cell receptor beta chains from one sample sequenced in a study of T and B cells in COVID-19 patients. Blood genomic DNA input for TRB amplification was roughly 250-550 ng. BIOMED2 TRB-A/B primer pools were used in multiplex TRB PCR. TCRdb passed the multiplex PCR reads through MiXCR, listing each CDR3 protein once. The table lists 6,000 or so distinct CDR3 sequences, roughly 25% of them singletons, with roughly 21% in the top ten. Sequenced input: blood. These receptors were obtained from a human donor with active COVID-19.

This clonotype was seen repeatedly, ten times or more. The J gene is TRBJ1-2, the V gene TRBV5-1; D call uncertain. There are 14 residues in the CDR3. Germline V gene data show CDR1 as SGHRS and CDR2 as YFSETQ. Trimming stripped 4 bases from V and 4 bases from J, with 14 bases between. The CDR3 DNA follows: TGCGCCAGCAGCGCCGAAAGGGCCGCCTATGGCTACACCTTC. Its protein product is CASSAERAAYGYTF.

The CDR3 loop reads CASSLAVQSSGANVLTF. DNA for the CDR3: TGCGCCAGCAGCTTGGCCGTTCAGAGCTCTGGGGCCAACGTCCTGACTTTC. V usage is TRBV5-1 and J usage is TRBJ2-6; D is undetermined. This CDR3 comprises 17 residues. The germline V gene encodes CDR1 SGHRS and CDR2 YFSETQ. Trimming left V 0 bases short and J 0 bases short, with 10 bases between.

This sequence joins TRBV19 and TRBJ2-3; 13 bases line up with TRBD2. From germline, CDR1 is LNHDA and CDR2 SQIVND (reference sequence). Trimming took 5 bases from V and 5 from J; bases not matched to a gene: 10. The CDR3 runs 17 residues. The DNA of the CDR3 is TGTGCCAGTAGTCTCCGGACTAGCGGGAGTATGGGAGATACGCAGTATTTT. Amino acids: CASSLRTSGSMGDTQYF. The whole variable domain, remainder taken from reference TRBV19 and TRBJ2-3, is DGGITQSPKYLFRKEGQNVTLSCEQNLNHDAMYWYRQDPGQGLRLIYYSQIVNDFQKGDIAEGYSVSREKKESFPLTVTSAQKNPTAFYLCASSLRTSGSMGDTQYFGPGTRLTVL.

By its share, this clonotype is medium-sized (0.01 to 0.1%). The chain couples TRBV12-3 or TRBV12-4 to TRBJ2-3; tentatively, D is TRBD2 (6 bases). The V and J ends lost 6 bases and 4 bases respectively, with 11 bases between them. The CDR3 sequence is 13 residues long. CDR3 in amino acids: CASRPSSADTQYF. CDR3 DNA: TGTGCCAGCAGACCCTCTAGCGCAGATACGCAGTATTTT.

This clonotype is medium-sized. The J gene is TRBJ1-2, the V gene TRBV19; weak D call: TRBD1 (5 bases). CDR1 and CDR2 (germline): LNHDA, SQIVND (reference sequence). Trimming left V 5 bases short and J 7 bases short, with 20 bases between. CDR3 length: 15 amino acids. This CDR3 reads CASSFDPGRRPGYTF. As DNA, the CDR3 is TGTGCCAGTAGTTTTGATCCGGGACGGAGACCTGGCTACACCTTC.

The V and J genes are TRBV6-5 and TRBJ2-7; tentatively, D is TRBD1 (5 bases). The CDR3 length is 16 residues. Trimming removed 6 bases from V and 3 bases from J, with 21 bases in between. Germline CDR1 and CDR2: MNHEY and SVGAGI. The CDR3 sequence is CASRLNPSGANYEQYF. The CDR3 bases are TGTGCCAGCAGACTTAACCCCTCTGGGGCCAACTACGAGCAGTACTTC.

V and J are TRBV20-1 and TRBJ2-7; 9 bases align to TRBD1. Germline V gene sequence: CDR1 DFQATT, CDR2 SNEGSKA (reference sequence). J was trimmed by 5 bases and V by 5 bases; bases with no gene match: 10. The CDR3 spans 14 residues. CDR3 sequence reads: CSAHRPGQGDEQYF. CDR3 DNA: TGCAGTGCTCACCGCCCGGGACAGGGAGACGAGCAGTACTTC.

This clonotype has more than one count but fewer than ten. J is TRBJ2-3 and V is TRBV5-1, with D perhaps matching TRBD1 or TRBD2 (5 bases each). With 4 bases removed from V and 6 bases from J, the gap between germline ends came to 12 bases. Per the germline V gene, CDR1 is SGHRS and CDR2 is YFSETQ. CDR3 length equals 13 residues. CDR3 amino acids: CASSRDPGDTQYF. Here the CDR3 DNA reads TGCGCCAGCAGCCGGGACCCGGGGGATACGCAGTATTTT.

The rearrangement joins TRBV6-2 or TRBV6-3 to TRBJ2-3, with D perhaps TRBD1 (6 bases). Germline assignment: CDR1 MNHEY and CDR2 SVGEGT. The CDR3 has 15 amino acids. With 6 bases removed from V and 2 bases from J, the gap between germline ends came to 15 bases. This CDR3 reads CASRETGISTDTQYF. CDR3 coding DNA: TGTGCCAGCAGAGAAACAGGGATTTCCACAGATACGCAGTATTTT.

V usage is TRBV7-2 and J usage is TRBJ1-5; possibly TRBD1 for D (5 bases). Trimming pared 5 bases from V and 0 bases from J, leaving 14 bases between. In germline, CDR1 is SGHTA, CDR2 FQGNSA. This CDR3 is 16 amino acids long. CDR3 nucleotide sequence: TGTGCCAGCAGCCCAGCCGGGACCGTTAGCAATCAGCCCCAGCATTTT. Its translation is CASSPAGTVSNQPQHF.

The chain links TRBV12-3 or TRBV12-4 to TRBJ1-2; weak D call: TRBD1 (5 bases). The CDR3 extends over 13 amino acids. With 6 bases removed from V and 3 bases from J, the gap between germline ends came to 11 bases. CDR3 residues: CASSPGGDYGYTF. DNA for the CDR3: TGTGCCAGCAGCCCCGGAGGGGACTATGGCTACACCTTC.

In its sample, this clonotype was seen a few times. This rearrangement joins TRBV7-2 to TRBJ1-6, with D unresolved. This CDR3 contains 16 residues. Germline V lookup: CDR1 SGHTA, CDR2 FQGNSA. Trimming removed 4 bases at V and 10 bases at J, with 20 bases between. CDR3 region: CASSSNLGFLGSPLHF. CDR3 nucleotides: TGTGCCAGCAGCTCCAACCTCGGGTTTTTGGGATCACCCCTCCACTTT.

This clonotype was observed at least ten times. The rearrangement uses TRBV20-1 and TRBJ2-1; 7 bases align to TRBD2. Germline V gene data show CDR1 as DFQATT and CDR2 as SNEGSKA (reference sequence). The CDR3 has 15 residues. V was pared by 3 bases and J by 0 bases, with 5 bases of the junction left unmatched. CDR3 region: CSARDRDYSYNEQFF. In nucleotides, the CDR3 is TGCAGTGCTAGGGATCGGGACTACTCCTACAATGAGCAGTTCTTC.

This clonotype is medium-sized within its sample. J is TRBJ2-7 and V is TRBV27, with D tentatively TRBD1 (6 bases). V was cut by 6 bases and J by 0 bases, with 15 bases left in between. The CDR3 totals 15 residues. Germline V gene data show CDR1 as MNHEY and CDR2 as SMNVEV (reference sequence). CDR3 bases: TGTGCCAGCAGGATACGACAGGCTAGCTCCTACGAGCAGTACTTC. Its protein product is CASRIRQASSYEQYF.

By share of the sample, this clonotype is large. This chain links TRBV19 with TRBJ2-6; D not resolved. V was shortened by 7 bases and J by 1 base, with 11 bases between the two germline ends. The CDR3 extends over 15 amino acids. In germline, CDR1 is LNHDA, CDR2 SQIVND (reference sequence). The DNA of the CDR3 is TGTGCCAGTACCGACCCTCGGTCTGGGGCCAACGTCCTGACTTTC. It yields the protein CASTDPRSGANVLTF. The entire variable domain, with the rest obtained from reference TRBV19 and TRBJ2-6, is as follows: DGGITQSPKYLFRKEGQNVTLSCEQNLNHDAMYWYRQDPGQGLRLIYYSQIVNDFQKGDIAEGYSVSREKKESFPLTVTSAQKNPTAFYLCASTDPRSGANVLTFGAGSRLTVL.

This chain connects TRBV7-9 to TRBJ2-1, with D hard to call. The CDR3 contains 14 residues. Germline V gene lookup returns CDR1 SEHNR and CDR2 FQNEAQ (reference sequence). V was trimmed by 5 bases and J by 6 bases, leaving 14 bases between them. The CDR3 is CASSPLDTSNEQFF. The DNA for the CDR3 is TGTGCCAGCAGCCCACTGGATACAAGCAATGAGCAGTTCTTC. Full variable domain (missing parts from reference TRBV7-9 and TRBJ2-1): DTGVSQNPRHKITKRGQNVTFRCDPISEHNRLYWYRQTLGQGPEFLTYFQNEAQLEKSRLLSDRFSAERPKGSFSTLEIQRTEQGDSAMYLCASSPLDTSNEQFFGPGTRLTVL.

This clonotype was counted ten times or more. This rearrangement joins TRBV5-4 to TRBJ1-3, with D possibly matching TRBD1 (6 bases). Looked up from germline, CDR1 is SGHNT and CDR2 is YYREEE (reference sequence). CDR3 length: 15 amino acids. V was clipped by 0 bases and J by 2 bases, with 9 bases between them. This CDR3 is CASSLGSGAGNTIYF. CDR3 in DNA: TGTGCCAGCAGCTTGGGCTCAGGGGCTGGAAACACCATATATTTT. The full variable domain, its missing parts supplied by reference TRBV5-4 and TRBJ1-3, is ETGVTQSPTHLIKTRGQQVTLRCSSQSGHNTVSWYQQALGQGPQFIFQYYREEENGRGNFPPRFSGLQFPNYSSELNVNALELDDSALYLCASSLGSGAGNTIYFGEGSWLTVV.

The genes are TRBV6-1 and TRBJ1-6, with 7 bases that match TRBD1. This CDR3 spans 14 amino acids. The V gene end was trimmed by 9 bases and the J gene end by 7 bases; junction bases not matched to a gene: 9. Germline loops: CDR1 MNHNS, CDR2 SASEGT. The DNA for the CDR3 is TGTGCCAGTACAGGGGTGTCAAGAAATTCACCCCTCCACTTT. Protein product: CASTGVSRNSPLHF.

This clonotype has a single count. The chain recombines TRBV19 with TRBJ2-2; D is unclear. In germline, CDR1 is LNHDA, CDR2 SQIVND (reference sequence). V was shortened by 6 bases and J by 4 bases, with 24 bases between the two germline ends. CDR3 length equals 18 residues. In DNA, the CDR3 is TGTGCCAGTAGAGGTTCGGGCGGTCCCACTATTGGCACCGGGGAGCTGTTTTTT. Its protein is CASRGSGGPTIGTGELFF.

This clonotype was detected a few times. The chain carries TRBV12-3 or TRBV12-4 and TRBJ1-4, with no clear D. CDR3 length: 12 residues. V dropped 2 bases and J dropped 14 bases, with 12 bases sitting between them. CDR3 in amino acids: CASSLKLQGLFF. The CDR3 nucleotides read TGTGCCAGCAGTTTAAAATTACAAGGCCTGTTTTTT.

This clonotype is labeled medium-sized. This sequence joins TRBV18 and TRBJ1-2; TRBD1 might be the D (6 bases). The CDR3 has 15 amino acids. Trimming shortened V by 5 bases and J by 0 bases, and 13 bases separated the two germline ends. Germline assignment: CDR1 KGHSH and CDR2 LQKENI. CDR3 residues: CASSSTQGANYGYTF. CDR3 DNA: TGTGCCAGCTCATCGACACAGGGAGCTAACTATGGCTACACCTTC.

Sample share makes this clonotype medium-sized (0.01 to 0.1%). For the CDR3, the DNA is TGTGCCAGTAGTATAGCCGGGGCCCCCCTCTCTGGGGCCAACGTCCTGACTTTC. Translated, it gives CASSIAGAPLSGANVLTF. V gene TRBV19 combines with J gene TRBJ2-6; D might be TRBD1 or TRBD2, each matching 5 bases. Trimming took 1 base from V and 0 from J, leaving 13 bases between them. Germline lookup yields CDR1 LNHDA and CDR2 SQIVND (reference sequence). CDR3 length equals 18 residues.

This clonotype is medium-sized within its sample. The chain uses TRBV12-3 or TRBV12-4 and TRBJ2-3, with D tentatively TRBD1 (6 bases). Trimming left V 5 bases short and J 0 bases short, with 18 bases between. This CDR3 is built from 17 residues. CDR3 nucleotides: TGTGCCAGCAGTCCCTGGACAGTGCCCTCTAGCACAGATACGCAGTATTTT. This codes for CASSPWTVPSSTDTQYF.

The CDR3 DNA sequence: TGTGCCAGTACCCGGACAGGGTCCACCGGGGAGCTGTTTTTT. Translated: CASTRTGSTGELFF. The chain is built from TRBV19 and TRBJ2-2, with 8 bases aligning to TRBD1. V lost 7 bases to trimming and J lost 4 bases; unmatched junction nucleotides: 5. In germline, CDR1 is LNHDA, CDR2 SQIVND (reference sequence). The CDR3 extends over 14 amino acids. The full variable domain, completed using reference TRBV19 and TRBJ2-2, is DGGITQSPKYLFRKEGQNVTLSCEQNLNHDAMYWYRQDPGQGLRLIYYSQIVNDFQKGDIAEGYSVSREKKESFPLTVTSAQKNPTAFYLCASTRTGSTGELFFGEGSRLTVL.

CDR3 DNA sequence: TGTGCCAGCTCACCACCCCAGGAAAGAACCTATGGCTACACCTTC. It codes for CASSPPQERTYGYTF. J is TRBJ1-2 and V is TRBV18, with no clear D. The CDR3 length is 15 residues. Trimming stripped 0 bases from V and 4 bases from J, with 12 bases between. The germline V gene encodes CDR1 KGHSH and CDR2 LQKENI. Looking up the rest from reference TRBV18 and TRBJ1-2 gives the full variable domain: NAGVMQNPRHLVRRRGQEARLRCSPMKGHSHVYWYRQLPEEGLKFMVYLQKENIIDESGMPKERFSAEFPKEGPSILRIQQVVRGDSAAYFCASSPPQERTYGYTFGSGTRLTVV.

This clonotype was found many times. The chain combines TRBV4-2 with TRBJ1-4; tentative D call: TRBD1 (5 bases). The CDR3 has 14 residues. Germline CDR1 and CDR2: LGHNA and YNFKEQ. The V end lost 0 bases, the J end lost 7 bases, and 9 bases lay between the germline ends. This CDR3 reads CASSQDTGGEKLFF. CDR3 sequence (DNA): TGTGCCAGCAGCCAAGACACGGGGGGTGAAAAACTGTTTTTT.